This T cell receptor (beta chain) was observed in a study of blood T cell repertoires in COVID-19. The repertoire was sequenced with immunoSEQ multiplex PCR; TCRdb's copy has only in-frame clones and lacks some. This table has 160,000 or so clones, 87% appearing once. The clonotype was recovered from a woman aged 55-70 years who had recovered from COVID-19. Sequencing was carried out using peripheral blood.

The CDR3, as DNA: TGCGCCAGCAGCTTGACGACTGCTCCTGGCTACACCTTC. Its protein product is CASSLTTAPGYTF. This rearrangement joins TRBV5-1 to TRBJ1-2; D is unclear. The germline V gene encodes CDR1 SGHRS and CDR2 YFSETQ. This CDR3 is built from 13 residues. V was cut by 1 base and J by 7 bases, with 11 bases left in between.